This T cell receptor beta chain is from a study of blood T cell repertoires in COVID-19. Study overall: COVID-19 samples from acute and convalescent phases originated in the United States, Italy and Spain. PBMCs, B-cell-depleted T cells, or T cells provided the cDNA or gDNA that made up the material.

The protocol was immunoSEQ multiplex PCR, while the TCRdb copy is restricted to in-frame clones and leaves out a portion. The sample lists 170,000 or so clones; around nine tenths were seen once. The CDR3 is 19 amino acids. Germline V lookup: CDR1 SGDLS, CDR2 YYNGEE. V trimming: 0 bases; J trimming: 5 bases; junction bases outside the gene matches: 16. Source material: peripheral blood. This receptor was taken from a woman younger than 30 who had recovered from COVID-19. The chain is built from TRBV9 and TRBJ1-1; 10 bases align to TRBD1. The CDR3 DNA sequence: TGTGCCAGCAGCGTAGGGGGGAACCGGGACAGGGGAAGAGAGACTGAAGCTTTCTTT. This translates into CASSVGGNRDRGRETEAFF.